This T cell receptor (beta chain) is drawn from a study of T cells in Graves' hyperthyroidism and ophthalmopathy (dated by TCRdb to about 2019). Concerning the study at large: Peripheral blood samples were taken at initial diagnosis, before any treatment was given. To identify TCR V-J signatures that set the groups apart, the researchers used a discovery cohort of 100 patients, made up of around 42 with Graves' ophthalmopathy and 57 with stable Graves' hyperthyroidism. Prospective prediction of ophthalmopathy was tested in an independent validation cohort consisting of some 20 hyperthyroidism patients and 15 to 17 patients who later progressed to ophthalmopathy. The roughly 91 discovery patients were randomly divided into training and test sets at a 7:3 ratio. Thyroid tissue and blood T-cell repertoires from six or seven Graves' hyperthyroidism patients were also compared in the study. After blood sampling, hyperthyroidism patients were treated with methimazole at a starting dose of 30 mg daily, and ophthalmopathy patients were treated with high-dose intravenous methylprednisolone. The paper reports TCR Vbeta CDR3 sequencing of some 140 peripheral blood samples: approximately 43 ophthalmopathy, fewer than 80 hyperthyroidism and 17 progressor patients. The investigation overall reported the following: In validation, the model predicted progression to ophthalmopathy a median of around 6.5 months before onset, with about 67% sensitivity and 72.22% specificity. Sample size was not statistically predetermined, and blinding of investigators to group allocation was not performed. Most expanded thyroid clonotypes (frequency above 0.001) were also found in blood, which suggests that blood repertoires may mirror thyroid immune responses. A 13 V-J signature model separated ophthalmopathy from stable hyperthyroidism, with roughly 88% sensitivity and about 81% specificity in cross-validation and 80%/75% in testing.

V was cut back by 5 bases and J by 5 bases, leaving a gap of 14 bases between them. The CDR3 contains 15 residues, cysteine and phenylalanine counted. Kept here is only the CDR3 DNA, which spans 45 bases and is read in frame from base 1. Taken from the germline V gene (reference sequence), the CDR1 and CDR2 loops are SGHKS and YYEKEE. Amplification of TCR beta CDR3 regions was carried out from RNA transcripts. The TCR CDR3 was subjected to a first round of RT-PCR using the HTBI primer set and the Qiagen OneStep RT-PCR kit. A second multiplex PCR round built the libraries, followed by size selection and purification. The libraries were sequenced on an Illumina HiSeq2000 using paired-end 100 bp reads. The paper's processing steps were these. SOAPnuke was used to process the raw data, throwing out any read that contained adapters or uncalled bases, had a mean Phred below 15, or lacked an exact constant-primer or identifier match. COPE v1.2.5 was used to merge the high-quality paired reads, and each unique nucleotide sequence was defined as a clonotype. MiTCR v1.1 was used to align the clonotypes against IMGT TRBV, TRBD and TRBJ reference segments. Only V-J combinations with frequency above 0.0001, covering about 99% of repertoires, were analysed. A TCS score was defined as the ratio between F50 (clonal expansion) and ExV (chaos), using BLOSUM62-based TCRdist between CDR3 peptides within each V-J. Welch's t-statistics and random forest reduced around 520 V-J features to fewer than 15, which were used in a naive Bayes classifier (R e1071). TCRdb reran the public reads through fastp at Q25 and MiXCR, keeping productive beta chains. Each CDR3 protein gets just one entry, which takes the most common genes and DNA from the rows behind it. TCRdb, not the authors, supplied the V and J calls. For this sample there are over 350,000 distinct CDR3 sequences; roughly 13% appear just once. Together, the top ten hold 25% to 30% of the sample.

Moderately to severely active disease, a Clinical Activity Score of at least 3, a NOSPECS grade of at least 4, and a duration under 3 months were present in ophthalmopathy patients. Patients with uncontrolled infections, other autoimmune diseases, pregnancy or lactation were excluded. Diagnoses were established on the basis of clinical symptoms, serum thyroxine and TRAb, thyroid ultrasound, and orbital computed tomography. PBMCs were isolated from about 9 ml of fresh peripheral blood by Ficoll-Paque density gradient centrifugation. Total RNA was extracted with Trizol reagent, and quality was checked on an Agilent 2100 Bioanalyzer. In the case of this clonotype: This receptor's antigen is unknown. Per-base qualities were not stored, and no clone one base away is much larger.

The sample consisted of blood. The TCR was taken from a man in his fifties or sixties with Graves' ophthalmopathy. The chain employs TRBV5-5 and TRBJ1-6; there is no confident call for the D gene. The bases read TGTGCCAGCAGGAGTCATCCTATCGATAATTCACCCCTCCACTTT. Protein translation: CASRSHPIDNSPLHF.